What follows describes a single T cell receptor (beta chain). Its recognized antigen is unknown. There are no base qualities to consult, and no much larger clone falls within one base. TCRbeta CDR3 regions were amplified from genomic DNA by means of the immunoSEQ Assay, a bias-controlled multiplex PCR. Turning to the authors' computational methods: Within the assay, amplification of reference gene primers was used to estimate how many nucleated cells each sample contained. To quantify the absolute abundance of each unique TCRbeta CDR3 rearrangement, sequence reads were collapsed and filtered. For each sample, productive Simpson clonality was calculated by taking the square root of Simpson's diversity index across productive rearrangements. In its TCRdb copy, this immuneACCESS table keeps in-frame sequences only and misses some clones. Where compared with another copy, unresolved V genes explain less than half of these, and the others have no known cause. The V and J calls and clone size come from that table; D and trimming were worked out from the DNA. This sample is represented by over 120,000 clones; 85% of them were singletons. The ten largest clones represent about 2.6% of the sample.

Each collaborating institution followed its own protocols to collect whole blood in K2EDTA tubes. For TCRbeta analysis, collaborators shipped samples in one of three forms: frozen whole blood, isolated PBMCs, or DNA extracted from either of those sample types. The junction shows trimming of 6 bases on V and 4 bases on J, plus 16 bases between the germline ends. In the germline V gene (reference sequence), CDR1 corresponds to LNHNV and CDR2 to YYDKDF. The CDR3 contains 16 residues, cysteine and phenylalanine counted. Left in the record is the CDR3 DNA by itself, 48 bases read in frame from the first base. This specimen belongs to a study of blood T cell repertoires in COVID-19 (dated by TCRdb to between 2020 and 2021). For the wider study: Samples covering the acute and convalescent phases of COVID-19 were provided by collaborators in the United States, Italy and Spain. The material from the prospective study consisted of cDNA or gDNA derived from T cells, B-cell-depleted T cells, or PBMCs. The dataset comprised deeply sampled blood TCRbeta repertoires from subjects exposed to, actively infected with, or recovered from COVID-19. The repertoires were made available in a free public database intended to serve as a resource for research on the immune response to SARS-CoV-2. The samples were drawn from two sources: the first 160 participants of the ongoing ImmuneRACE study, and over 950 subjects contributed by 6 global collaborators. A de-identified subject ID, COVID-19 status, age in years and sex were almost always included in the sample metadata. Where available, HLA class I and class II types were obtained from metadata supplied by the sample provider rather than from assay-based typing.

The full study reports these points: The amount of clinical and demographic metadata varied by source and participant and was provided uncurated.

The chain uses TRBV15 and TRBJ2-6; a tentative D match to TRBD1 spans 5 bases. The sequence was obtained from a human donor with acute or convalescent COVID-19. The donor label of this sample is uncertain. Sequencing was done on a sample of peripheral blood. The bases read TGTGCCACCAGTGATTCAGCAGGGCCAGGGGCCAACGTCCTGACTTTC. It translates as CATSDSAGPGANVLTF.